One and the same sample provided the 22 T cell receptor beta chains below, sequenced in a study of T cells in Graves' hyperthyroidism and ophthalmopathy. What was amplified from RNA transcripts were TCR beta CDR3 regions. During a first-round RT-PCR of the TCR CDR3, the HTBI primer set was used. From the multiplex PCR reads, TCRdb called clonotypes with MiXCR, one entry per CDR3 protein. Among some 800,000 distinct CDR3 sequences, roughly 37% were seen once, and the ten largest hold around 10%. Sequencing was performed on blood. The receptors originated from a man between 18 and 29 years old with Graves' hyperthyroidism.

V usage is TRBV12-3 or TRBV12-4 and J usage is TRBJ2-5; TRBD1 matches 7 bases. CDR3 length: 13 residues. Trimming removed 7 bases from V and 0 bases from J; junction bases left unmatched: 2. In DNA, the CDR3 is TGTGCCAGCATTCAGGGGGACCAAGAGACCCAGTACTTC. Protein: CASIQGDQETQYF.

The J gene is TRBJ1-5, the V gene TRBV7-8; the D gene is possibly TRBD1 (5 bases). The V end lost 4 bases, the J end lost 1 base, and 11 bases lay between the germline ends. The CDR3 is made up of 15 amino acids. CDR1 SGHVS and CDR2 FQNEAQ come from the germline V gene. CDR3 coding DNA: TGTGCCAGCAGCTCTTGGGAGGGGAGCAATCAGCCCCAGCATTTT. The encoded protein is CASSSWEGSNQPQHF.

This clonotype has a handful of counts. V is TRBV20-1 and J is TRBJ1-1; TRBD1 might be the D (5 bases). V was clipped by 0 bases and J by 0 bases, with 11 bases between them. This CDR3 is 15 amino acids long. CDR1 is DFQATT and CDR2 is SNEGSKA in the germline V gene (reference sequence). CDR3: CSARDGKGMNTEAFF. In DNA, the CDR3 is TGCAGTGCTAGAGATGGGAAGGGGATGAACACTGAAGCTTTCTTT.

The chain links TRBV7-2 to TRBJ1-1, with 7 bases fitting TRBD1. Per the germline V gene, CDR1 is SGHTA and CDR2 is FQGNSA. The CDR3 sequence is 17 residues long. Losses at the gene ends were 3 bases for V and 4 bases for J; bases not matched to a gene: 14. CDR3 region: CASSFQVGQPLVTEAFF. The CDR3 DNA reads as TGTGCCAGCAGCTTTCAAGTGGGACAGCCTCTGGTCACTGAAGCTTTCTTT.

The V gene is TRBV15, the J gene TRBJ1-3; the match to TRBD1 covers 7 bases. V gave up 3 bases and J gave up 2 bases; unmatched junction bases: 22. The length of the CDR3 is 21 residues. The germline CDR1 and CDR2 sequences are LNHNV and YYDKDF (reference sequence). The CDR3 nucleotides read TGTGCCACCAGCAGCCCTACCCGAACCCTTGCAGGGGGAACGGCTGGAAACACCATATATTTT. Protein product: CATSSPTRTLAGGTAGNTIYF.

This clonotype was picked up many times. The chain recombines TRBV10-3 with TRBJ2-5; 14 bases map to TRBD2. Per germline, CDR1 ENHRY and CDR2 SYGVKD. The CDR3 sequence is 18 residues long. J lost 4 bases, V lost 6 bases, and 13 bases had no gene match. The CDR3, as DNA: TGTGCCATCAGCGCCGGGGGACTAGCGGGGGAGTACATAGAGACCCAGTACTTC. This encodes CAISAGGLAGEYIETQYF.

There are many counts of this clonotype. The CDR3 sequence is CASSLAPGGDTEAFF. CDR3 DNA sequence: TGTGCCAGCAGCTTAGCCCCAGGGGGCGACACTGAAGCTTTCTTT. V usage is TRBV7-9 and J usage is TRBJ1-1; 8 nucleotides line up with TRBD1. V shed 0 bases and J 3 bases; nucleotides not matched to a gene: 3. The CDR3 sequence is 15 residues long. Germline V gives CDR1 SEHNR, CDR2 FQNEAQ (reference sequence).

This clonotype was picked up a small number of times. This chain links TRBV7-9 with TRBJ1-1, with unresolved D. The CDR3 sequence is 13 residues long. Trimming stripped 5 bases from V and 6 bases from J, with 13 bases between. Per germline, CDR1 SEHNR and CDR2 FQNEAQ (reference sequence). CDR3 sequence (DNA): TGTGCCAGCAGCCCCCCTCCCTTTGCTGAAGCTTTCTTT. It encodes CASSPPPFAEAFF.

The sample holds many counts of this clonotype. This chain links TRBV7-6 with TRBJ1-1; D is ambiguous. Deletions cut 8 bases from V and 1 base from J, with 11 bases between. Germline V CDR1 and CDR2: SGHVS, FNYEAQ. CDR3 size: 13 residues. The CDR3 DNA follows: TGTGCCAGCGGCGGACCGCCGAACACTGAAGCTTTCTTT. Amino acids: CASGGPPNTEAFF.

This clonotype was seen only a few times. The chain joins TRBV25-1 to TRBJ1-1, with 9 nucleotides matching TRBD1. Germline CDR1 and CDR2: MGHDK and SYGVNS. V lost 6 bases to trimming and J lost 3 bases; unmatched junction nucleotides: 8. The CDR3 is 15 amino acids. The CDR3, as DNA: TGTGCCAGCAGCTCCGGGACAGGGATGTACACTGAAGCTTTCTTT. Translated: CASSSGTGMYTEAFF.

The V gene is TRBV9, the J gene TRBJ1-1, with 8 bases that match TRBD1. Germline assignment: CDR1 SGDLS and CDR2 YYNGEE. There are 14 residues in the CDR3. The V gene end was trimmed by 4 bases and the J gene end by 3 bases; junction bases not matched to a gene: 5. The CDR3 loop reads CASSPGQEYTEAFF. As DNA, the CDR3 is TGTGCCAGCAGCCCGGGACAGGAGTACACTGAAGCTTTCTTT.

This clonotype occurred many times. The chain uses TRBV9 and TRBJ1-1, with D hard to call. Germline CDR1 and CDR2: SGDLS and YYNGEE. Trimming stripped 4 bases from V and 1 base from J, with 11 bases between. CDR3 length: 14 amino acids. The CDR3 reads CASSRAGWNTEAFF. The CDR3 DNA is TGTGCCAGCAGCCGTGCAGGATGGAACACTGAAGCTTTCTTT.

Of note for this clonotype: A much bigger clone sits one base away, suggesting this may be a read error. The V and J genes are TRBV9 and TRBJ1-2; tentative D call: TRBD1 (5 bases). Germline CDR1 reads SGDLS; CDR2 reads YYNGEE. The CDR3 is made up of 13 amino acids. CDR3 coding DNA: TGTGCCAGCAGCAATCACCACAGGAATGGCTACATCTTC. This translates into CASSNHHRNGYIF.

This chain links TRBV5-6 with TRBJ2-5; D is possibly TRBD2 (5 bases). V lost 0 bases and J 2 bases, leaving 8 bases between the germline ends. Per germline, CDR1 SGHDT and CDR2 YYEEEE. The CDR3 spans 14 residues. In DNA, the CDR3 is TGTGCCAGCAGCTTGGTAGCGTGGCAAGAGACCCAGTACTTC. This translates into CASSLVAWQETQYF.

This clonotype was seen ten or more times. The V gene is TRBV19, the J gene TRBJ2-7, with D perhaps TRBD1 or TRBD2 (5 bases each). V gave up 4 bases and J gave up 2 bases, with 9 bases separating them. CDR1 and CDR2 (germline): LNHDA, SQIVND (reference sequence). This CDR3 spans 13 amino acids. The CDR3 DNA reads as TGTGCCAGTAGTAGGGGACGGACCTACGAGCAGTACTTC. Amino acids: CASSRGRTYEQYF.

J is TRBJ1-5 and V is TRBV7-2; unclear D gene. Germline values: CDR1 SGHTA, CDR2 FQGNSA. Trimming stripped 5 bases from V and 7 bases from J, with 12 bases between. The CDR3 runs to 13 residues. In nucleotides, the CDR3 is TGTGCCAGCAGCCCCGGACGTGAACAGCCCCAGCATTTT. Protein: CASSPGREQPQHF.

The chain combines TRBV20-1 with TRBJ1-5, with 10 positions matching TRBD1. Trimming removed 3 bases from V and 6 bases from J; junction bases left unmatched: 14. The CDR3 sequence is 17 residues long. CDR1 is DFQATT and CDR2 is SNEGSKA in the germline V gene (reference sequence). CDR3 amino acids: CSASRTGGNSMVQPQHF. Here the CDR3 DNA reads TGCAGTGCTAGTCGGACAGGGGGTAATTCTATGGTTCAGCCCCAGCATTTT.

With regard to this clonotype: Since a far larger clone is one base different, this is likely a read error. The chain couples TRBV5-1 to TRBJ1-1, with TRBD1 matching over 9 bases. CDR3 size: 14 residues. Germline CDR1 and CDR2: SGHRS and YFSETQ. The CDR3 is CVSSPGQGSTEAFF. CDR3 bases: TGCGTCAGCAGCCCGGGACAGGGTAGCACTGAAGCTTTCTTT.

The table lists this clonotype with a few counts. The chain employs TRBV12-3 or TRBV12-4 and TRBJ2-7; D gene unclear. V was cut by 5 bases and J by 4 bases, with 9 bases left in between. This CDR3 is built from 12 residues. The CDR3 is CASSPKGYEQYF. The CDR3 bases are TGTGCCAGCAGTCCGAAGGGTTACGAGCAGTACTTC.

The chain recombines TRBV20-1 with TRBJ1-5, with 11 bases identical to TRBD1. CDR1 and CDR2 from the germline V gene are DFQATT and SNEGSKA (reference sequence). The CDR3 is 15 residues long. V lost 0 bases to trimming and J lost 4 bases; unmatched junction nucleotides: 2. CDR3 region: CSARDGTGGNQPQHF. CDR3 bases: TGCAGTGCTAGAGATGGGACAGGGGGGAATCAGCCCCAGCATTTT.

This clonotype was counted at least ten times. CDR3 in amino acids: CSAIAGVEETQYF. CDR3 nucleotide sequence: TGCAGTGCTATAGCGGGGGTAGAGGAGACCCAGTACTTC. The rearrangement links TRBV20-1 to TRBJ2-5; 9 nucleotides agree with TRBD2. V lost 4 bases to trimming and J lost 5 bases; unmatched junction nucleotides: 5. The CDR3 length is 13 residues. Germline CDR1 reads DFQATT; CDR2 reads SNEGSKA (reference sequence).

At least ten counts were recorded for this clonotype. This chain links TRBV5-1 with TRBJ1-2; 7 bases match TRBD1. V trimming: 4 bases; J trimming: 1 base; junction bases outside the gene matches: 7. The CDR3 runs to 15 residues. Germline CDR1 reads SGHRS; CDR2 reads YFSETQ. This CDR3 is CASSRGQLHNYGYTF. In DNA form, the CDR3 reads TGCGCCAGCAGCCGGGGACAGCTACATAACTATGGCTACACCTTC.